These 30 T cell receptor beta chains originate from one sample sequenced in a study of T cells in Graves' hyperthyroidism and ophthalmopathy. Authors of the study amplified TCR beta CDR3 regions from RNA transcripts. A first-round RT-PCR of the TCR CDR3 used the HTBI primer set. TCRdb redid the calling of the multiplex PCR reads with MiXCR, one entry per CDR3 protein. This table has about 740,000 distinct CDR3 sequences, 14% appearing once. The sequencing input was blood. These receptors came from a woman between 18 and 29 years old with Graves' hyperthyroidism.

The chain carries TRBV19 and TRBJ2-1; 12 nucleotides align to TRBD2. Germline V CDR1 and CDR2: LNHDA, SQIVND (reference sequence). V was clipped by 7 bases and J by 6 bases; unmatched bases: 7. This CDR3 contains 15 residues. CDR3 coding DNA: TGTGCCAGTACCACTAGCGGGAGGATCATCAATGAGCAGTTCTTC. Its protein is CASTTSGRIINEQFF.

DNA of the CDR3: TGCAGCGTTGAGGATAACACTGAAGCTTTCTTT. Protein product: CSVEDNTEAFF. This chain connects TRBV29-1 to TRBJ1-1; no clear D. Germline V CDR1 and CDR2: SQVTM, ANQGSEA. V was shortened by 3 bases and J by 2 bases, with 4 bases between the two germline ends. This CDR3 is 11 amino acids long.

There are many counts of this clonotype. The CDR3 region is CASSTPVAGPNTEAFF. CDR3 DNA: TGTGCCAGCAGTACGCCGGTCGCAGGGCCGAACACTGAAGCTTTCTTT. V gene TRBV28 combines with J gene TRBJ1-1; D is perhaps TRBD1 (5 bases). CDR1 is MDHEN, CDR2 SYDVKM, per germline. This CDR3 has 16 residues. Between the trimmed V and J ends, which lost 5 bases and 1 base, there was a span of 17 bases.

The chain employs TRBV6-1 and TRBJ1-2; the D gene is possibly TRBD1 (6 bases). V dropped 6 bases and J dropped 2 bases, with 31 bases sitting between them. Looked up from germline, CDR1 is MNHNS and CDR2 is SASEGT. The CDR3 consists of 20 residues. DNA for the CDR3: TGTGCCAGCAGCTCGGGGGAATTTTTTTGGGGGGCGCGGGGAAACTATGGCTACACCTTC. It codes for CASSSGEFFWGARGNYGYTF.

There are a few counts of this clonotype. The CDR3 loop reads CSAQGQGYNSPLHF. In nucleotides, the CDR3 is TGCAGTGCCCAAGGGCAGGGATATAATTCACCCCTCCACTTT. This chain links TRBV20-1 with TRBJ1-6, with D perhaps TRBD1 (5 bases). This CDR3 is 14 amino acids long. CDR1 DFQATT and CDR2 SNEGSKA come from the germline V gene (reference sequence). V was shortened by 6 bases and J by 4 bases, with 13 bases between the two germline ends.

The rearrangement uses TRBV7-8 and TRBJ2-1; 8 positions match TRBD1. The CDR3 loop spans 14 amino acids. Germline V gene data show CDR1 as SGHVS and CDR2 as FQNEAQ. Trimming cost V 9 bases and J 2 bases; bases outside gene matches: 6. In nucleotides, the CDR3 is TGTGCCAGTGAAAGGGGACAGGCCTACAATGAGCAGTTCTTC. Amino acids: CASERGQAYNEQFF. The full variable domain, with the rest looked up from reference TRBV7-8 and TRBJ2-1, is GAGVSQSPRYKVAKRGQDVALRCDPISGHVSLFWYQQALGQGPEFLTYFQNEAQLDKSGLPSDRFFAERPEGSVSTLKIQRTQQEDSAVYLCASERGQAYNEQFFGPGTRLTVL.

The V gene is TRBV13, the J gene TRBJ2-3, with 7 bases fitting TRBD2. The germline V gene has CDR1 PRHDT and CDR2 FYEKMQ (reference sequence). This CDR3 is built from 16 residues. The junction had 5 bases not matched to a gene; V was cut back by 2 bases and J by 0 bases. CDR3 protein: CASSLYLAASTDTQYF. DNA of the CDR3: TGTGCCAGCAGCTTATACCTAGCGGCTAGCACAGATACGCAGTATTTT.

This clonotype has just a few counts. The CDR3 reads CAWSVTGLTGELFF. The CDR3 DNA reads TGTGCCTGGAGTGTAACAGGCTTGACCGGGGAGCTGTTTTTT. The rearrangement uses TRBV30 and TRBJ2-2, with a weak D call TRBD1 (5 bases). The germline CDR1 and CDR2 sequences are GTSNPN and SVGIG (reference sequence). The CDR3 is 14 amino acids. Trimming pared 0 bases from V and 5 bases from J, leaving 10 bases between. Using reference TRBV30 and TRBJ2-2 for the parts outside the CDR3, the full variable domain is SQTIHQWPATLVQPVGSPLSLECTVEGTSNPNLYWYRQAAGRGLQLLFYSVGIGQISSEVPQNLSASRPQDRQFILSSKKLLLSDSGFYLCAWSVTGLTGELFFGEGSRLTVL.

This clonotype was observed a few times. The chain has TRBV9 and TRBJ1-1; D call uncertain. The CDR3 sequence is 15 residues long. Trimming left V 0 bases short and J 4 bases short, with 13 bases between. Germline values: CDR1 SGDLS, CDR2 YYNGEE. CDR3: CASSVGSSLGTEAFF. CDR3 DNA sequence: TGTGCCAGCAGCGTAGGGTCAAGCCTCGGCACTGAAGCTTTCTTT.

CDR3 sequence: CASSPLFARGYTF. Written as DNA, the CDR3 is TGTGCCAGCAGTCCCCTATTTGCCCGCGGCTACACCTTC. This sequence joins TRBV12-3 or TRBV12-4 and TRBJ1-2; the D is unclear. The CDR3 is 13 residues long. Trimming left V 5 bases short and J 8 bases short, with 15 bases between.

This clonotype was recorded many times. This chain joins TRBV4-1 and TRBJ2-7; 7 bases match TRBD2. CDR3 size: 16 residues. The V gene end was trimmed by 1 base and the J gene end by 6 bases; junction bases not matched to a gene: 12. The germline V gene has CDR1 MGHRA and CDR2 YSYEKL. CDR3 region: CASSQGFSGKSREQYF. DNA of the CDR3: TGCGCCAGCAGCCAAGGCTTCAGCGGGAAGTCTCGCGAGCAGTACTTC.

This clonotype was counted only a few times. The chain has TRBV19 and TRBJ2-1; D is unresolved. This CDR3 contains 15 residues. CDR1 and CDR2 (germline): LNHDA, SQIVND (reference sequence). Between the trimmed V and J ends, which lost 1 base and 6 bases, there was a span of 13 bases. In DNA form, the CDR3 reads TGTGCCAGTAGTATAGCACTCATAGACTTCAATGAGCAGTTCTTC. Its translation is CASSIALIDFNEQFF.

This clonotype was counted between two and nine times. This chain links TRBV20-1 with TRBJ2-7, with D possibly being TRBD2 (7 bases). This CDR3 has 15 residues. The V end lost 6 bases, the J end lost 5 bases, and 23 bases lay between the germline ends. Germline CDR1 and CDR2: DFQATT and SNEGSKA (reference sequence). The CDR3 DNA reads as TGCAGTGCATCAGAGGGAGGGGGGGCAGTCCACGAGCAGTACTTC. It yields the protein CSASEGGGAVHEQYF.

This clonotype was seen only a few times. Compared with germline, one end of the junction differs, possibly owing to a read error. CDR3 region: CASSFGNSRNQPPHF. Here the CDR3 DNA reads TGTGCCAGCAGCTTCGGGAACTCACGCAATCAGCCCCCGCATTTT. This chain links TRBV7-9 with TRBJ1-5; no clear D gene. The CDR3 spans 15 residues. Germline V gene lookup returns CDR1 SEHNR and CDR2 FQNEAQ (reference sequence).

The chain combines TRBV6-1 with TRBJ2-7; D perhaps matches TRBD2 (6 bases). The ends were cut back, 6 bases at V and 5 bases at J, with 29 bases in the middle. CDR1 and CDR2 (germline): MNHNS, SASEGT. CDR3 size: 18 residues. The CDR3: CASSQHGNSGHRLDEQYF. The CDR3 DNA reads as TGTGCCAGCAGCCAACATGGTAATAGCGGTCATAGGCTTGACGAGCAGTACTTC.

This chain joins TRBV29-1 and TRBJ2-7; D is unresolved. The CDR3 runs 11 residues. Trimming took off 5 bases at V and 3 bases at J, with 8 bases between the two ends. CDR1 and CDR2 (germline): SQVTM, ANQGSEA. CDR3 DNA sequence: TGCAGCGTTTTCATGGGCTACGAGCAGTACTTC. Its translation: CSVFMGYEQYF.

The chain links TRBV7-3 to TRBJ2-1; D not certain. The V gene lost 2 bases and the J gene lost 3 bases, with 17 bases spanning the gap. The germline V gene encodes CDR1 SGHTA and CDR2 FQGTGA. The CDR3 sequence is 17 residues long. CDR3 residues: CASSLGFSQLLYNEQFF. CDR3 coding DNA: TGTGCCAGCAGCTTAGGCTTTTCACAGTTGCTCTACAATGAGCAGTTCTTC. Complete variable domain (other parts from reference TRBV7-3 and TRBJ2-1): GAGVSQTPSNKVTEKGKYVELRCDPISGHTALYWYRQSLGQGPEFLIYFQGTGAADDSGLPNDRFFAVRPEGSVSTLKIQRTERGDSAVYLCASSLGFSQLLYNEQFFGPGTRLTVL.

This clonotype was recorded a few times. V usage is TRBV4-1 and J usage is TRBJ1-6; 7 bases align to TRBD1. This CDR3 comprises 16 residues. Germline CDR1 and CDR2: MGHRA and YSYEKL. After removal of 2 bases from V and 8 bases from J, the junction contained 9 bases not matched to a gene. CDR3 protein: CASSQWEGANDSPLHF. CDR3 in DNA: TGCGCCAGCAGCCAATGGGAGGGGGCGAACGATTCACCCCTCCACTTT.

This clonotype is a singleton in its sample. Just one base apart from a much larger clone, this may be a read error. In DNA, the CDR3 is TGCAGTGCTCGACAGGCAGGAGCTGGAAGCACCATATATTTT. It encodes CSARQAGAGSTIYF. The chain is built from TRBV20-1 and TRBJ1-3; D perhaps matches TRBD1 (6 bases). Germline values: CDR1 DFQATT, CDR2 SNEGSKA (reference sequence). This CDR3 is 14 amino acids long.

The chain joins TRBV28 to TRBJ2-1; 7 bases agree with TRBD2. The J segment lost 7 bases and the V segment lost 2 bases, leaving 8 bases of the junction unmatched. The CDR3 runs 15 residues. Germline CDR1 reads MDHEN; CDR2 reads SYDVKM. The CDR3 bases are TGTGCCAGCAGTTTAAAGGCTAGCGGAAGGAATGAGCAGTTCTTC. Residues: CASSLKASGRNEQFF.

The rearrangement links TRBV7-2 to TRBJ1-2, with D unresolved. The germline V and J ends were trimmed by 5 bases and 7 bases, with 14 bases remaining between them. The CDR3 has 13 amino acids. Germline V lookup: CDR1 SGHTA, CDR2 FQGNSA. The CDR3 spells CASSPAGFFGYTF. The DNA for the CDR3 is TGTGCCAGCAGCCCCGCGGGGTTCTTTGGCTACACCTTC.

Regarding this clonotype: A much larger clone sits a single nucleotide away, making a read error possible. The gene calls are TRBV11-1 and TRBJ2-7; D unclear. The germline V gene has CDR1 SGHAT and CDR2 FQDESV (reference sequence). The CDR3 has 13 residues. CDR3: CASSPPPDYGQYF. The CDR3, as DNA: TGTGCCAGCAGCCCCCCCCCTGATTACGGGCAGTACTTC.

This clonotype was seen many times. The CDR3 spells CASTNTGSDGYTF. For the CDR3, the DNA is TGTGCCAGCACCAATACAGGGAGCGATGGCTACACCTTC. V usage is TRBV27 and J usage is TRBJ1-2; TRBD1 is a possible D gene (6 bases). Germline CDR1 is MNHEY and CDR2 is SMNVEV (reference sequence). The CDR3 length is 13 residues. V shed 7 bases and J shed 6 bases, with 15 bases lying between them.

This clonotype was seen repeatedly, ten times or more. The chain joins TRBV13 to TRBJ2-7, with D possibly matching TRBD1 (6 bases). Trimming removed 5 bases at V and 2 bases at J, with 13 bases between. Germline-derived CDR1 and CDR2 are PRHDT and FYEKMQ (reference sequence). The CDR3 extends over 14 amino acids. The DNA for the CDR3 is TGTGCCAGCAGCCCACGTGGGGGCCCCTACGAGCAGTACTTC. Its protein is CASSPRGGPYEQYF.

This clonotype was seen a handful of times. The rearrangement joins TRBV27 to TRBJ1-2; possibly TRBD1 for D (5 bases). In germline, CDR1 is MNHEY, CDR2 SMNVEV (reference sequence). The ends were cut back, 5 bases at V and 5 bases at J, with 12 bases in the middle. The length of the CDR3 is 13 residues. The chain's CDR3 is CASSSPGGYGYTF. The CDR3 nucleotides are TGTGCCAGCAGTAGCCCCGGGGGTTATGGCTACACCTTC.

The genes are TRBV12-3 or TRBV12-4 and TRBJ2-7, with TRBD2 matching 9 bases. The CDR3 runs to 16 residues. Germline trimming cut 5 bases from V and 4 bases from J; bases unmatched to any gene: 12. CDR3 sequence: CASSRGTSSLSYEQYF. The CDR3 nucleotides are TGTGCCAGCAGTAGAGGGACTAGCTCTTTGTCGTACGAGCAGTACTTC.

This clonotype occurred many times. J is TRBJ2-3 and V is TRBV6-1, with D possibly matching TRBD1 (5 bases). CDR1 and CDR2 (germline): MNHNS, SASEGT. CDR3 length: 14 residues. The germline V and J ends were trimmed by 5 bases and 1 base, with 10 bases remaining between them. CDR3 nucleotides: TGTGCCAGCAGTTGGGGCCTCGGCACAGATACGCAGTATTTT. Its protein product is CASSWGLGTDTQYF.

In the case of this clonotype: As the CDR3 is not closed by the conserved phenylalanine or tryptophan, this likely results from a read error. The rearrangement links TRBV6-1 to TRBJ1-4; D gene ambiguous. The germline V and J ends were trimmed by 6 bases and 8 bases, with 16 bases remaining between them. From germline, CDR1 is MNHNS and CDR2 SASEGT. The CDR3 is 14 residues long. The chain's CDR3 is CASRSEGAGEKLFL. CDR3 DNA sequence: TGTGCCAGCAGGTCGGAGGGAGCGGGAGAAAAACTGTTTCTT.

This clonotype showed up many times. The J gene is TRBJ1-1, the V gene TRBV20-1; a possible D gene is TRBD1 (5 bases). The CDR3 consists of 11 residues. CDR1 DFQATT and CDR2 SNEGSKA come from the germline V gene (reference sequence). V lost 6 bases and J lost 7, with 12 bases in between. The CDR3 nucleotides read TGCAGTGCCCCTAGACAGATTGAAGCTTTCTTT. It codes for CSAPRQIEAFF.

This clonotype has a handful of counts. The chain combines TRBV7-8 with TRBJ1-3, with a possible D match to TRBD1 (5 bases). V was trimmed by 5 bases and J by 2 bases, leaving 16 bases between them. CDR3 size: 16 residues. The germline V gene has CDR1 SGHVS and CDR2 FQNEAQ. CDR3 in DNA: TGTGCCAGCAGCCCTAGCAGGGTCTCAGCTGGAAACACCATATATTTT. It translates to CASSPSRVSAGNTIYF.